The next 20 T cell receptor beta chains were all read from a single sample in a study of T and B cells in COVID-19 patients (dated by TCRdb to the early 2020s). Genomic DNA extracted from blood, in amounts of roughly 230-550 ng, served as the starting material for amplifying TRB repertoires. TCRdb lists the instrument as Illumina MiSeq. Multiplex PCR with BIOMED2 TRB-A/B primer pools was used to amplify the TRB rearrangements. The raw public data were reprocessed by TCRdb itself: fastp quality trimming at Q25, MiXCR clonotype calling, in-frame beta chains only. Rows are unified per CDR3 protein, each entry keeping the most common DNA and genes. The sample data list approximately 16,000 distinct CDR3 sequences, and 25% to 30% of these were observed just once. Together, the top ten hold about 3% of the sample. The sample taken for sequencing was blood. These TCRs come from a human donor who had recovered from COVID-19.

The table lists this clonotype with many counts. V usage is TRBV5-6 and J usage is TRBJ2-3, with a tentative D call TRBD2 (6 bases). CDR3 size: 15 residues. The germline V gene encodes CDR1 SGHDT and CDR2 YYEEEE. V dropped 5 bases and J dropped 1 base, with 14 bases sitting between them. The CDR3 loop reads CASRLMRGGTDTQYF. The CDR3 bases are TGTGCCAGCAGGCTTATGCGGGGAGGCACAGATACGCAGTATTTT.

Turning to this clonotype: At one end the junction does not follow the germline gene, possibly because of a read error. CDR3 sequence: CACSLVGTGEVYEQYF. The DNA for the CDR3 is TGTGCCTGCAGCTTAGTGGGAACAGGGGAAGTCTACGAGCAGTACTTC. The V and J genes are TRBV7-9 and TRBJ2-7; 7 nucleotides line up with TRBD1. This CDR3 is 16 amino acids long. The germline CDR1 and CDR2 sequences are SEHNR and FQNEAQ (reference sequence). Complete variable domain (other parts from reference TRBV7-9 and TRBJ2-7): DTGVSQNPRHKITKRGQNVTFRCDPISEHNRLYWYRQTLGQGPEFLTYFQNEAQLEKSRLLSDRFSAERPKGSFSTLEIQRTEQGDSAMYLCACSLVGTGEVYEQYFGPGTRLTVT.

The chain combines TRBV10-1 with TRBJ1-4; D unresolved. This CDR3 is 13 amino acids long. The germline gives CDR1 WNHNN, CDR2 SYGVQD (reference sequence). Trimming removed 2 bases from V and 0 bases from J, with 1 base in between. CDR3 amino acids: CASSEATNEKLFF. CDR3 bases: TGCGCCAGCAGTGAGGCAACTAATGAAAAACTGTTTTTT.

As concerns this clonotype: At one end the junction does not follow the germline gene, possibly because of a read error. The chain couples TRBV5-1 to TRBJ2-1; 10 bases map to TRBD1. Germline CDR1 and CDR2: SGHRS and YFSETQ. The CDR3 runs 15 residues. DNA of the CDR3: TGCGCCAGCAGTTTGGACAGGGGGGCTTACAATGAGCAGTTCTTC. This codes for CASSLDRGAYNEQFF. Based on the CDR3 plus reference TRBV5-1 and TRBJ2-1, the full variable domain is KAGVTQTPRYLIKTRGQQVTLSCSPISGHRSVSWYQQTPGQGLQFLFEYFSETQRNKGNFPGRFSGRQFSNSRSEMNVSTLELGDSALYLCASSLDRGAYNEQFFGPGTRLTVL.

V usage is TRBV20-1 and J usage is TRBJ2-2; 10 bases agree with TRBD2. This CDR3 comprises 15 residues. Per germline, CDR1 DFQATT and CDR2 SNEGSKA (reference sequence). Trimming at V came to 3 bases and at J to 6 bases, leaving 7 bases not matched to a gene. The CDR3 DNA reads TGCAGTGCTAGGTCTAGCGGGGGACCCCCCGGGGAGCTGTTTTTT. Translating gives CSARSSGGPPGELFF.

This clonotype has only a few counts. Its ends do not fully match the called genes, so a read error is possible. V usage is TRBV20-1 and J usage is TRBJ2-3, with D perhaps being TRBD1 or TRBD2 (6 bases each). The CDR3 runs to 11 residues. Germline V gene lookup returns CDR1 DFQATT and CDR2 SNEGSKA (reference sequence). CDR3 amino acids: CSARGGTKYSF. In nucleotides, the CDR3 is TGCAGTGCTAGAGGCGGGACAAAGTATTCGTTT.

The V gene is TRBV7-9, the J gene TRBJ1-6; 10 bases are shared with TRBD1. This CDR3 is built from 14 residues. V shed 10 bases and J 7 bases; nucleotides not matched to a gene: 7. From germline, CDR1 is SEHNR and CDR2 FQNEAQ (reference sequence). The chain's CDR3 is CATALGQGNSPLHF. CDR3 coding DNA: TGTGCCACTGCGTTGGGACAGGGGAATTCACCCCTCCACTTT.

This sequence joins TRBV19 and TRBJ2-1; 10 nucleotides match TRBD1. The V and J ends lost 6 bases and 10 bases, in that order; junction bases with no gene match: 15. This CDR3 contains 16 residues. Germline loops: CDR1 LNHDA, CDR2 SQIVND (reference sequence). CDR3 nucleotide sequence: TGTGCCAGTAGAGAAACCCGGGACAGGGGAGATTACGAGCAGTTCTTC. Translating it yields CASRETRDRGDYEQFF.

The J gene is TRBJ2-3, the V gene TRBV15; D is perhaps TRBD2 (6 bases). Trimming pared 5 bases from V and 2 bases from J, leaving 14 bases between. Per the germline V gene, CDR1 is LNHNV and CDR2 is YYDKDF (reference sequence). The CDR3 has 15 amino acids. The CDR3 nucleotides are TGTGCCACCAGCTCGCGGGGTAGGATCACAGATACGCAGTATTTT. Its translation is CATSSRGRITDTQYF.

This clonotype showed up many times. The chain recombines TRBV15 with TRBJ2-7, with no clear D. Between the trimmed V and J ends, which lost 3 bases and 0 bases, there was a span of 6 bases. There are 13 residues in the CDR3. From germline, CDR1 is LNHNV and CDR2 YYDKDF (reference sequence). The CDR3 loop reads CATSRWGSYEQYF. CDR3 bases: TGTGCCACCAGCAGGTGGGGCTCCTACGAGCAGTACTTC. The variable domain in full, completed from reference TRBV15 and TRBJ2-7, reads DAMVIQNPRYQVTQFGKPVTLSCSQTLNHNVMYWYQQKSSQAPKLLFHYYDKDFNNEADTPDNFQSRRPNTSFCFLDIRSPGLGDTAMYLCATSRWGSYEQYFGPGTRLTVT.

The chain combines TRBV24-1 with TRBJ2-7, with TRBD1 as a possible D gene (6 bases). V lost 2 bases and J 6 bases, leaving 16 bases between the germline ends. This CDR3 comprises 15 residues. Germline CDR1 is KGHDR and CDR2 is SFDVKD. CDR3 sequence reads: CATSDSGTPRGEQYF. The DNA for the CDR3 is TGTGCCACCAGTGATTCCGGGACCCCCAGGGGCGAGCAGTACTTC.

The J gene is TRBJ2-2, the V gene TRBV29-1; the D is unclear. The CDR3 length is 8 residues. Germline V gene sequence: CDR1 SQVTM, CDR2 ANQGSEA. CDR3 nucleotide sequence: TGCGACGACGGGGAGCTGTTTTTT. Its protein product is CDDGELFF.

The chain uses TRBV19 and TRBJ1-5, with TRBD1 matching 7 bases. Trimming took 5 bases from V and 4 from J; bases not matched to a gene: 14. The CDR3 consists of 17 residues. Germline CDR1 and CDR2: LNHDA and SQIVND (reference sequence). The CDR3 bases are TGTGCCAGTAGTCCCCGTGGGACAGCTAGGATAAATCAGCCCCAGCATTTT. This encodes CASSPRGTARINQPQHF.

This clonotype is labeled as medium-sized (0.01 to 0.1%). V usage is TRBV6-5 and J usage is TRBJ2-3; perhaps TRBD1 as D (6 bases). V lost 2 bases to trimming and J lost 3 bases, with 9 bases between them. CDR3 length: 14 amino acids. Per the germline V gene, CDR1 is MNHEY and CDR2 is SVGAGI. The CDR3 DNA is TGTGCCAGCAGTTACACGACAGGTACAGATACGCAGTATTTT. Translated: CASSYTTGTDTQYF.

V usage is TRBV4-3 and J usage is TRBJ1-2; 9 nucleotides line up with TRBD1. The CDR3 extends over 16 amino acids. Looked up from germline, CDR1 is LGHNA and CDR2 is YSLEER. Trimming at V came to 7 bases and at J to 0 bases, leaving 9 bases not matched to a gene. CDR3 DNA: TGCGCCAGCACCAAAATCCGGGACAGGGCTAACTATGGCTACACCTTC. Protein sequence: CASTKIRDRANYGYTF.

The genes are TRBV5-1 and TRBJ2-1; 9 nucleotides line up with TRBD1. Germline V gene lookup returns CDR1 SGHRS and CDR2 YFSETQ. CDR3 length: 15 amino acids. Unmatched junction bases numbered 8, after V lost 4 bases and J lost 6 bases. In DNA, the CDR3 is TGCGCCAGCAGCATTCCCGGGACAGGGTCCAATGAGCAGTTCTTC. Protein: CASSIPGTGSNEQFF.

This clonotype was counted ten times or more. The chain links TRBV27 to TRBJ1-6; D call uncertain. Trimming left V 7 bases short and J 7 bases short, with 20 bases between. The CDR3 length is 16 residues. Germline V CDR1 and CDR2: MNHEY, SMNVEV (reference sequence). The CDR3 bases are TGTGCCAGCAAAGGAGTTGCGGCTGCTTTGAATTCACCCCTCCACTTT. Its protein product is CASKGVAAALNSPLHF.

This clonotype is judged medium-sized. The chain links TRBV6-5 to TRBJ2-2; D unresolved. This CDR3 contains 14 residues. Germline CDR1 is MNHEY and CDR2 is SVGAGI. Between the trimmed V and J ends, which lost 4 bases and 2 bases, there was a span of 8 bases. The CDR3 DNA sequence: TGTGCCAGCAGTTTAGGATTCAACACCGGGGAGCTGTTTTTT. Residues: CASSLGFNTGELFF.

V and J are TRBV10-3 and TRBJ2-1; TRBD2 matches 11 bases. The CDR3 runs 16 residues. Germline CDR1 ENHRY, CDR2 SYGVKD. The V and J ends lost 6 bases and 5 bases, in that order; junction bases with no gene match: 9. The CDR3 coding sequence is TGTGCCATCAGGAGACCGGGACTAGCGGTAAACAATGAGCAGTTCTTC. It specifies CAIRRPGLAVNNEQFF.

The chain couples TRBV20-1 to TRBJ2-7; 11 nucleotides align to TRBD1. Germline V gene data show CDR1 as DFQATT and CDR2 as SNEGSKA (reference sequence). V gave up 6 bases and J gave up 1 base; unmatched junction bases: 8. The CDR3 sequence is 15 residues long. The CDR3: CSALPGTGGSYEQYF. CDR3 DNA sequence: TGCAGTGCCCTCCCCGGGACAGGGGGTTCCTACGAGCAGTACTTC.